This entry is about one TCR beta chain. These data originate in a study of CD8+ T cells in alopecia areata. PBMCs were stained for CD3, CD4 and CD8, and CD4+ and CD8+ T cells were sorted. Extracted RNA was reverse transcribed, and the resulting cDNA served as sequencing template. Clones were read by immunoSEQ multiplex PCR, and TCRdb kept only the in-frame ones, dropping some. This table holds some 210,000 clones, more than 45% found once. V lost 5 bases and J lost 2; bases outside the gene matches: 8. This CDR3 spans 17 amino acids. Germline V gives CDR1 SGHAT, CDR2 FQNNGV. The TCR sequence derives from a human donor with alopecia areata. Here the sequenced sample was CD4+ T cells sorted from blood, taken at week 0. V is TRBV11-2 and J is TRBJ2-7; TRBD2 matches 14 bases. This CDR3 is CASSPGLAGGSPYEQYF. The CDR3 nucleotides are TGTGCCAGCAGCCCCGGACTAGCGGGAGGTAGCCCCTACGAGCAGTACTTC.